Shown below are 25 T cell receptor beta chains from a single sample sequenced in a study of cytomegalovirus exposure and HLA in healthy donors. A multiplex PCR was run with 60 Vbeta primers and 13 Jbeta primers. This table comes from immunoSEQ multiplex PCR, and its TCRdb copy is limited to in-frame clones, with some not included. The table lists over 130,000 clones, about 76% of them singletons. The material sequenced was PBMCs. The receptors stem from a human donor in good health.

CDR3: CAIRGTGDGNTIYF. The CDR3 bases are TGTGCCATCAGGGGGACAGGGGATGGAAACACCATATATTTT. The V call is TRBV10-3, the J call TRBJ1-3; TRBD1 agrees at 10 bases. V shed 6 bases and J 3 bases; nucleotides not matched to a gene: 2. Germline values: CDR1 ENHRY, CDR2 SYGVKD. This CDR3 has 14 residues.

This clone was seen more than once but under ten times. The CDR3 region is CASSSRQGQNEAFF. The CDR3 DNA follows: TGTGCCAGCAGCTCCCGCCAGGGGCAGAATGAGGCTTTCTTT. The chain uses TRBV9 and TRBJ1-1; weak D call: TRBD1 (6 bases). V was shortened by 4 bases and J by 11 bases, with 21 bases between the two germline ends. The germline V gene encodes CDR1 SGDLS and CDR2 YYNGEE. This CDR3 contains 14 residues.

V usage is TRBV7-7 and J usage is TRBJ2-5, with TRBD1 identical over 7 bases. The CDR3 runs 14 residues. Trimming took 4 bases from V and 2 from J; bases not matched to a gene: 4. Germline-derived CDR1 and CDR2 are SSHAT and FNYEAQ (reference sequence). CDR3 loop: CASSSGTVQETQYF. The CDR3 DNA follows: TGTGCCAGCAGCTCCGGGACAGTTCAAGAGACCCAGTACTTC.

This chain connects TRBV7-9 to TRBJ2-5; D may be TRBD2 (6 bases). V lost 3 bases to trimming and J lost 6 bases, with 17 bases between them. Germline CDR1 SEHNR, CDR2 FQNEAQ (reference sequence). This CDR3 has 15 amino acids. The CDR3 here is CASSFGTAPRKTQYF. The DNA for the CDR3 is TGTGCCAGCAGCTTCGGGACTGCACCCAGGAAGACCCAGTACTTC.

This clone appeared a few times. The CDR3 DNA reads TGTGCCAGTAGTACAAGGACAGTGAACACTGAAGCTTTCTTT. Protein sequence: CASSTRTVNTEAFF. The V call is TRBV19, the J call TRBJ1-1; tentatively, D is TRBD1 (6 bases). This CDR3 comprises 14 residues. Germline-derived CDR1 and CDR2 are LNHDA and SQIVND (reference sequence). The ends were cut back, 4 bases at V and 0 bases at J, with 9 bases in the middle.

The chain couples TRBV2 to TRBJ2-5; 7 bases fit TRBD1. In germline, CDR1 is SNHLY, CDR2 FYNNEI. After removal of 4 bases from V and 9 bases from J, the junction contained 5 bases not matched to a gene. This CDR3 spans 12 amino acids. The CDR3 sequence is CASSGDSYSQYF. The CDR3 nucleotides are TGTGCCAGCAGTGGGGACAGCTATTCCCAGTACTTC.

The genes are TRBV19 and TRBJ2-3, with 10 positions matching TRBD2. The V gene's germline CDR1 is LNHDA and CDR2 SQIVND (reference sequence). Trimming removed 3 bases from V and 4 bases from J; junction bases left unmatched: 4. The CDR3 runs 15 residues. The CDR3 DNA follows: TGTGCCAGTAGTATCGCCCTAGCGGGGGCAGATACGCAGTATTTT. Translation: CASSIALAGADTQYF.

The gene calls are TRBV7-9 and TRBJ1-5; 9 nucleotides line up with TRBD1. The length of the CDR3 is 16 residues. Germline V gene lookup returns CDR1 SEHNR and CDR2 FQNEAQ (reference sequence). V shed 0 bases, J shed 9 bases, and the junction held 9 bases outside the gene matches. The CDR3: CASSLAKGTGLGPQHF. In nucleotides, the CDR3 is TGTGCCAGCAGCTTAGCGAAGGGGACAGGGCTTGGGCCCCAGCATTTT.

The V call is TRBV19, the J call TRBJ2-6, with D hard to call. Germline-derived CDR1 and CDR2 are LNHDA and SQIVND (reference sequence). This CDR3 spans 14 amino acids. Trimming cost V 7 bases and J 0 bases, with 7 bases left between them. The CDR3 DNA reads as TGTGCCAGTACCCAGGCCTCTGGGGCCAACGTCCTGACTTTC. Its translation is CASTQASGANVLTF.

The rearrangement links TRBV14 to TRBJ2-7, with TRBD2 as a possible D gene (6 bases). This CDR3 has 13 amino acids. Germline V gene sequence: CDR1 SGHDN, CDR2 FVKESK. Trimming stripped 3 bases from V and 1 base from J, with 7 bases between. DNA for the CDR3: TGTGCCAGCAGCCACCGGGAGTCCTACGAGCAGTACTTC. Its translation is CASSHRESYEQYF.

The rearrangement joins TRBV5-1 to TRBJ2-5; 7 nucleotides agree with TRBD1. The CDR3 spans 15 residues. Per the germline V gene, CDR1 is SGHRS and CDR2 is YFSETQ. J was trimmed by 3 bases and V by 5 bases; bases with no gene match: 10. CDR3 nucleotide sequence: TGCGCCAGCAGTTTTCTATCCGGGACAGAAGAGACCCAGTACTTC. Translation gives CASSFLSGTEETQYF.

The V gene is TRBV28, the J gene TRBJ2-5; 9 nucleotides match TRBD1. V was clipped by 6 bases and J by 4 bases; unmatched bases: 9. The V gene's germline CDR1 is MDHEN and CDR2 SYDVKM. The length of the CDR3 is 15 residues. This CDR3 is CASSWGGDRAETQYF. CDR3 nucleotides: TGTGCCAGCAGCTGGGGCGGGGACAGGGCAGAGACCCAGTACTTC.

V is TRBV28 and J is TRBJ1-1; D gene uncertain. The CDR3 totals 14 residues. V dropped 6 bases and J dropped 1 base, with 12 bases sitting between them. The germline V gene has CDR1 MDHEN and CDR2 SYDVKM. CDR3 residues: CASSPSLENTEAFF. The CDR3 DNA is TGTGCCAGCAGCCCTTCCCTAGAGAACACTGAAGCTTTCTTT.

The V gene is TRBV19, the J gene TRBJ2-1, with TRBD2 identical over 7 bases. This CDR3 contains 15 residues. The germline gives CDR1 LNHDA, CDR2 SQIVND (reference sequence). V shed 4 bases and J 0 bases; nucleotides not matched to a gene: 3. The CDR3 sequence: CASSTSGNSYNEQFF. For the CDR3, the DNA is TGTGCCAGTAGTACTAGCGGCAACTCCTACAATGAGCAGTTCTTC.

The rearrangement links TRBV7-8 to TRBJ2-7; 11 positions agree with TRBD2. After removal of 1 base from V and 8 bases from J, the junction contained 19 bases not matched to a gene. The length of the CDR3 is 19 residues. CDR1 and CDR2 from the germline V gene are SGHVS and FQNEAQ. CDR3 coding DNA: TGTGCCAGCAGCTTAGTTCGGCCTGAGCGACCGGGACTAGCGGACCAGCAGTACTTC. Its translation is CASSLVRPERPGLADQQYF.

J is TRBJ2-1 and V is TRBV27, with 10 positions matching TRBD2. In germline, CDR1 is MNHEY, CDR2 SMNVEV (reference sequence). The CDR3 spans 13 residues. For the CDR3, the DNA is TGTACTAGCGGGACCCTCTCCTACAATGAGCAGTTCTTC. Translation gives CTSGTLSYNEQFF.

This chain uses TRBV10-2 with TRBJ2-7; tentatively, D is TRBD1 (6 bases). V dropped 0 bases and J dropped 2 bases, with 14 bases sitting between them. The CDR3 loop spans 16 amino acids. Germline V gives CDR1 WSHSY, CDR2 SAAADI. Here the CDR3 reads CASSESKTGNPYEQYF. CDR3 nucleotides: TGCGCCAGCAGTGAGTCTAAAACAGGGAACCCCTACGAGCAGTACTTC.

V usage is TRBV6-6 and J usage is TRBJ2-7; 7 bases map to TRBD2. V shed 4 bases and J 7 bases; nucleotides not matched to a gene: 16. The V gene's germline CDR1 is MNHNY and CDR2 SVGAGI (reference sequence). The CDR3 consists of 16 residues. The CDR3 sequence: CASSSIGLDPNVEQYF. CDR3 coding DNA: TGTGCCAGCAGTTCCATAGGACTAGACCCCAATGTTGAGCAGTACTTC.

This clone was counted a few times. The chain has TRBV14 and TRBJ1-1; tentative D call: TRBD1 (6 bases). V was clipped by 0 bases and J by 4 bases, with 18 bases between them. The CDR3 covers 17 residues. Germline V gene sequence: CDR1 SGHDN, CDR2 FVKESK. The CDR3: CASSQDFSRGSATEAFF. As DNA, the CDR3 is TGTGCCAGCAGCCAAGATTTCAGCAGGGGTAGTGCCACTGAAGCTTTCTTT.

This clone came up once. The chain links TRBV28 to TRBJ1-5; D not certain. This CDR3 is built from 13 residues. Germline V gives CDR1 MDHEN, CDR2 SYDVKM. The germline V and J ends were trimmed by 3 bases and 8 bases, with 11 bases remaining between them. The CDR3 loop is CASSFSSVKPQHF. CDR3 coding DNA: TGTGCCAGCAGTTTTAGTTCCGTTAAGCCCCAGCATTTT.

The CDR3 DNA reads TGTGCCAGCAGTTACGCGGGAAACACTGAAGCTTTCTTT. Its translation is CASSYAGNTEAFF. V usage is TRBV6-5 and J usage is TRBJ1-1; D remains ambiguous. CDR1 and CDR2 from the germline V gene are MNHEY and SVGAGI. V lost 2 bases to trimming and J lost 2 bases, with 6 bases between them. This CDR3 has 13 amino acids.

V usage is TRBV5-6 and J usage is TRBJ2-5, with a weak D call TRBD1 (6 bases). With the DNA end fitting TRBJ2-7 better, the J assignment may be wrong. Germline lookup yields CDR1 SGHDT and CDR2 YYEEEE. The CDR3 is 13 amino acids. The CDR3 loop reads CASSPDRAYEQYF. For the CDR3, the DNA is TGTGCCAGCAGCCCGGACAGAGCCTACGAGCAGTACTTC.

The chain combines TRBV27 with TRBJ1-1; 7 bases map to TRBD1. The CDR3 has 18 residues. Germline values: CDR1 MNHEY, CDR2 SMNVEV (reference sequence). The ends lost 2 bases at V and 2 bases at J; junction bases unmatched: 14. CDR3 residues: CASSLGPLTGALNTEAFF. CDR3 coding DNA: TGTGCCAGCAGTTTAGGGCCCCTCACAGGGGCACTAAACACTGAAGCTTTCTTT.

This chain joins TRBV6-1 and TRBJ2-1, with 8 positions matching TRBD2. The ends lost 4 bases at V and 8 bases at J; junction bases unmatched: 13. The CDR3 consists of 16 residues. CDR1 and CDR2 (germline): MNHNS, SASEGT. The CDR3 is CASSGVWLAGWYEQFF. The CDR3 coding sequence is TGTGCCAGCAGTGGCGTGTGGTTAGCGGGATGGTATGAGCAGTTCTTC.

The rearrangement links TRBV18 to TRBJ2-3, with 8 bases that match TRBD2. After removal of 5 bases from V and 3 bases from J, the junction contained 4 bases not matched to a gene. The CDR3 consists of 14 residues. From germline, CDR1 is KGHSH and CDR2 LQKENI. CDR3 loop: CASSGSGATDTQYF. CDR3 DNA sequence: TGTGCCAGCTCAGGTAGCGGGGCGACAGATACGCAGTATTTT.